This is a list of T cell receptor beta chains from one sample in a study of blood T cell repertoires in COVID-19. Repertoires were generated with immunoSEQ multiplex PCR, while TCRdb's copy carries only in-frame clones and drops some. The data show about 300,000 clones, about nine tenths seen once. The specimen sequenced was PBMCs or T cells enriched from blood (not recorded which). The source of these receptors is a woman between 18 and 29 years old who had recovered from COVID-19. Both conserved end residues are part of each CDR3. D genes are given only for firm matches. Size values are once, few and many counts, or a class for expanded clones, and some rows have none.

J gene | D gene | V gene | clone size | CDR3 protein | CDR3 DNA
TRBJ2-7 | - | TRBV5-1 | - | CASSLSTGSYEQYF | TGCGCCAGCAGCTTATCAACAGGGTCCTACGAGCAGTACTTC
TRBJ2-6 | - | TRBV29-1 | - | CSVGEGTGANVLTF | TGCAGCGTTGGAGAGGGCACTGGGGCCAACGTCCTGACTTTC
TRBJ2-7 | - | TRBV3-1/TRBV3-2 | - | CASRPRGSYEQYF | TGTGCCAGCAGGCCCCGCGGTTCCTACGAGCAGTACTTC
TRBJ2-5 | TRBD1 | TRBV28 | - | CASSQMTGGLLEETQYF | TGTGCCAGCAGTCAAATGACAGGGGGCTTACTAGAAGAGACCCAGTACTTC
TRBJ1-1 | - | TRBV5-1 | - | CASSLARGPGIEAFF | TGCGCCAGCAGCTTGGCCAGGGGTCCGGGAATTGAAGCTTTCTTT
TRBJ2-3 | TRBD1 | TRBV19 | - | CASSTTGGTDTQYF | TGTGCCAGTAGTACGACAGGGGGCACAGATACGCAGTATTTT
TRBJ2-7 | TRBD1 | TRBV7-9 | - | CASAGSDRDEQYF | TGTGCCAGCGCGGGTTCGGACAGGGACGAGCAGTACTTC
TRBJ1-1 | - | TRBV21-1 | - | CASSNRDRNTEAFF | TGTGCCAGCAGCAACCGGGACAGAAACACTGAAGCTTTCTTT
TRBJ2-3 | - | TRBV10-3 | - | CAISVDLGPSTDTQYF | TGTGCCATCAGTGTGGATCTGGGGCCTAGCACAGATACGCAGTATTTT
TRBJ1-4 | - | TRBV12-3/TRBV12-4 | once | CASSFGGGLFF | TGTGCCAGCAGTTTTGGGGGGGGACTGTTTTTT
TRBJ2-2 | - | TRBV11-3 | - | CASSFTGGAGELFF | TGTGCCAGCAGCTTTACAGGGGGGGCCGGGGAGCTGTTTTTT
TRBJ1-1 | TRBD1 | TRBV30 | - | CAWGTALNTEAFF | TGTGCCTGGGGGACAGCCCTGAACACTGAAGCTTTCTTT
TRBJ2-3 | - | TRBV27 | - | CASSLGLGTDTQYF | TGTGCCAGCAGTTTGGGCCTGGGCACAGATACGCAGTATTTT
TRBJ2-5 | TRBD1 | TRBV5-1 | - | CASAEPGTAKETQYF | TGCGCCAGCGCCGAACCCGGGACAGCGAAAGAGACCCAGTACTTC
TRBJ2-7 | TRBD1 | TRBV5-6 | - | CASSSRGQGYEQYF | TGTGCCAGCAGCTCGAGAGGACAGGGCTACGAGCAGTACTTC
TRBJ1-5 | - | TRBV7-9 | - | CASSQSNSNQPQHF | TGTGCCAGCAGCCAATCAAATAGCAATCAGCCCCAGCATTTT
TRBJ2-3 | TRBD2 | TRBV5-1 | - | CASSLVLAGNTDTQYF | TGCGCCAGCAGCTTGGTCCTAGCGGGAAATACAGATACGCAGTATTTT
TRBJ2-1 | - | TRBV11-1 | - | CASAIFRWAEEQFF | TGTGCCAGCGCTATTTTCAGGTGGGCCGAGGAGCAGTTCTTC
TRBJ2-1 | - | TRBV4-2 | - | CASSQDLSTGGYNEQFF | TGTGCCAGCAGCCAAGATCTTAGTACCGGCGGGTACAATGAGCAGTTCTTC
TRBJ1-4 | - | TRBV7-2 | - | CASSWTGGTNEKLFF | TGTGCCAGCAGTTGGACGGGAGGCACTAATGAAAAACTGTTTTTT
TRBJ2-2 | TRBD1 | TRBV19 | - | CASSARQGDTGELFF | TGTGCCAGTAGTGCAAGACAGGGCGATACCGGGGAGCTGTTTTTT
TRBJ1-1 | - | TRBV19 | - | CASSIGLGAPSFF | TGTGCCAGTAGTATAGGGTTAGGGGCGCCGTCTTTCTTT
TRBJ1-2 | - | TRBV12-1 | - | CASSPPGAGGYTF | TGTGCCAGCAGCCCCCCAGGGGCGGGTGGCTACACCTTC
TRBJ2-7 | TRBD2 | TRBV3-1/TRBV3-2 | - | CASSLGTSGSYEQYF | TGTGCCAGCAGCTTAGGGACTAGCGGGTCCTACGAGCAGTACTTC
TRBJ1-1 | - | TRBV5-1 | - | CASSTWTDYRTEAFF | TGCGCCAGCAGCACGTGGACGGACTACCGCACTGAAGCTTTCTTT
TRBJ1-1 | - | TRBV30 | once | CAWNAVNTEAFF | TGTGCCTGGAACGCAGTTAACACTGAAGCTTTCTTT
TRBJ2-7 | TRBD2 | TRBV19 | - | CASSRDSGTSGYEQYF | TGTGCCAGTAGTAGAGACTCCGGGACTAGCGGCTACGAGCAGTACTTC
TRBJ1-5 | - | TRBV5-8 | - | CASSPDPGHYSNQPQHF | TGTGCCAGCAGCCCTGACCCGGGACATTATAGCAATCAGCCCCAGCATTTT
TRBJ2-4 | - | TRBV6-5 | - | CASSYSTTAAEPQYF | TGTGCCAGCAGTTACTCGACTACCGCCGCGGAGCCTCAGTACTTC
TRBJ2-7 | TRBD2 | TRBV27 | - | CASSLRGTSGNYEQYF | TGTGCCAGCAGTCTAAGGGGGACTAGCGGGAACTACGAGCAGTACTTC
TRBJ2-7 | TRBD1 | TRBV9 | few | CASSSGQNYEQYF | TGTGCCAGCAGCTCGGGACAGAACTACGAGCAGTACTTC
TRBJ1-2 | TRBD1 | TRBV19 | - | CASSTQDRVRGYTF | TGTGCCAGTAGTACCCAAGACAGGGTGCGTGGCTACACCTTC
TRBJ1-2 | - | TRBV7-2 | - | CASSLGPSYYGYTF | TGTGCCAGCAGCTTAGGGCCCTCATACTATGGCTACACCTTC
TRBJ1-1 | - | TRBV27 | - | CASGASIGGEAFF | TGTGCCAGCGGAGCCTCAATCGGGGGTGAAGCTTTCTTT
TRBJ2-2 | - | TRBV6-5 | - | CASSPGTNTGELFF | TGTGCCAGCTCGCCAGGGACGAACACCGGGGAGCTGTTTTTT
TRBJ2-7 | TRBD2 | TRBV5-4 | - | CASSRGLDFTYEQYF | TGTGCCAGCAGCCGCGGACTAGACTTTACCTACGAGCAGTACTTC
TRBJ2-7 | TRBD2 | TRBV4-2 | - | CASSQEGAGGISDEQYF | TGTGCCAGCAGCCAAGAAGGGGCGGGGGGGATCAGCGACGAGCAGTACTTC